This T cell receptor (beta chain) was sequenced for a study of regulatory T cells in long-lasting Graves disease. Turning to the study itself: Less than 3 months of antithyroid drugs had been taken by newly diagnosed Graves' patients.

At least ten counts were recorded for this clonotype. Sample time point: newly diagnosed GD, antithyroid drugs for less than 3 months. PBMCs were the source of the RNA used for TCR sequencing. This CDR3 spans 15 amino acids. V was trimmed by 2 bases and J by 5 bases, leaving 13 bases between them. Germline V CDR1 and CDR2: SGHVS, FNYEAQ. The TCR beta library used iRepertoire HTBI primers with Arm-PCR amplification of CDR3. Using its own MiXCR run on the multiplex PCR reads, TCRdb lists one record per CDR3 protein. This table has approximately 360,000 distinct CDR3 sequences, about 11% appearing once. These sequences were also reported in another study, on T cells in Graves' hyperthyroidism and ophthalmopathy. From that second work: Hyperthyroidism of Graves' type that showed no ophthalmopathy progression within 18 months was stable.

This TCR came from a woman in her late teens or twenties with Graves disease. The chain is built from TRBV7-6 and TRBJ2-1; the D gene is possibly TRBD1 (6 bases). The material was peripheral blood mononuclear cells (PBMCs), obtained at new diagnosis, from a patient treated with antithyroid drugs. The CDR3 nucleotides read TGTGCCAGCAGCTTAACATGGGGGCGAAACAATGAGCAGTTCTTC. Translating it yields CASSLTWGRNNEQFF.